This T cell receptor (beta chain) was retrieved from a study of T cells in Graves' hyperthyroidism and ophthalmopathy. For the study at large: Sampling of peripheral blood happened at initial diagnosis, prior to any treatment.

With duration under 3 months, ophthalmopathy was active: Clinical Activity Score at least 3, NOSPECS at least 4. Every diagnosis used clinical symptoms, serum thyroxine and TRAb, thyroid ultrasound and orbital computed tomography. Source material for PBMCs was about 10 ml fresh peripheral blood. This clonotype showed up just a few times. Template material for amplifying TCR beta CDR3 regions consisted of RNA transcripts. Primed by the HTBI set, a first-round RT-PCR was run on the TCR CDR3. TCRdb redid the calling of the multiplex PCR reads with MiXCR, one entry per CDR3 protein. Of hundreds of thousands of distinct CDR3 sequences listed, just under 20% are singletons. The CDR3 spans 14 residues. Per the germline V gene, CDR1 is MNHNS and CDR2 is SASEGT. V lost 6 bases and J lost 4, with 12 bases in between.

The rearrangement links TRBV6-1 to TRBJ2-2; D is possibly TRBD1 or TRBD2 (5 bases each). The sequence came from a man aged 40-49 years with Graves' ophthalmopathy. Sequencing was done on a sample of blood. The CDR3 reads CASRSGTGTGELFF. The CDR3 DNA reads as TGTGCCAGCAGATCCGGGACCGGCACCGGGGAGCTGTTTTTT.